Given below is one TCR beta chain in context. What it binds is not known. This sample stems from a study of cytomegalovirus exposure and HLA in healthy donors. PCR used 60 Vbeta primers and 13 Jbeta primers. Clones were sequenced by immunoSEQ multiplex PCR, and TCRdb holds only the in-frame ones, with some missing. The table has 150,000 to 200,000 clones, 80% seen once; the top ten hold under 0.8%. Broader study findings: Most TCR sequences were rare, but some public TCRs occurred in many donors. Later on, analysis showed that most CMV-associated TCR beta chains appeared to be HLA-restricted. A later analysis reported that several of the most significant clusters appeared to be linked to common viral pathogens, among them Epstein-Barr virus. Donors belonging to an Asian-associated ancestry cluster reportedly showed fewer N-insertions in productive TCRs than the approximately 700-donor mean, according to what a later analysis found.

V shed 4 bases and J 2 bases; nucleotides not matched to a gene: 4. The CDR3 spans 15 residues. The germline CDR1 and CDR2 sequences are SGHRS and YFSETQ. The TCR comes from a boy between 10 and 17 years old in good health and CMV-seronegative. The chain employs TRBV5-1 and TRBJ2-2; 8 bases are shared with TRBD1. Sequenced input: PBMCs. This chain's CDR3 is CASSPGQANTGELFF. For the CDR3, the DNA is TGCGCCAGCAGCCCGGGACAGGCCAACACCGGGGAGCTGTTTTTT.